These T cell receptor beta chains were read from a single sample in a study of cytomegalovirus exposure and HLA in healthy donors. Profiling relied on immunoSEQ multiplex PCR, and the TCRdb table lists in-frame clones only, not all of them. The sample includes about 120,000 clones, 76% of them seen just once. The sequenced material came from PBMCs. All receptors derive from a middle-aged woman in good health and CMV-seropositive. Each CDR3 is given with its conserved first and last residue. The order of the fields is J gene, clone size, V gene, D gene, CDR3 DNA, CDR3 protein. D genes are given only for firm matches. Clone size is not always given. Where it is, it says once, few, many or a class for expanded clones.

TRBJ2-7 | NA | TRBV5-4 | TRBD1 | TGTGCCAGCAGCTCCCAAATCAGACAGGGGTCCTCCTACGAGCAGTACTTC | CASSSQIRQGSSYEQYF
TRBJ1-2 | NA | TRBV30 | NA | TGCTACCGGACAGTCAATAACTATGGCTACACCTTC | CYRTVNNYGYTF
TRBJ1-4 | NA | TRBV5-1 | NA | TGCGCCAGCAGCTTGATCGGTGCAACTAATGAAAAACTGTTTTTT | CASSLIGATNEKLFF
TRBJ2-7 | NA | TRBV6-1 | NA | TGTGCCAGCAGTGAAGGACAGTTCTACGAGCAGTACTTC | CASSEGQFYEQYF
TRBJ2-1 | few | TRBV6-4 | TRBD2 | TGTGCCAGCAGTTTGACTAGCGGGGGGGCTTTTGAGCAGTTCTTC | CASSLTSGGAFEQFF
TRBJ2-7 | NA | TRBV5-4 | TRBD1 | TGTGCCAGCAGCTTAAAGGTAGGGACAGCCACCTACGAGCAGTACTTC | CASSLKVGTATYEQYF
TRBJ2-1 | NA | TRBV7-7 | TRBD1 | TGTGCTAGCAGCGTCGGGACAGGGGGCTTGGATGAGCAGTTCTTC | CASSVGTGGLDEQFF
TRBJ2-3 | NA | TRBV7-6 | TRBD2 | TGTGCCAGCAGCTTAGGCCAGCGGGGACTCACAGATACGCAGTATTTT | CASSLGQRGLTDTQYF
TRBJ1-2 | once | TRBV7-9 | NA | TGTGCCAGCAGCTTACGGTCGGGGGGCAACTATGGCTACACCTTC | CASSLRSGGNYGYTF
TRBJ2-7 | NA | TRBV18 | NA | TGTGCCAGCTCACCAGACAGTGCCCTAGCCTACGAGCAGTACTTC | CASSPDSALAYEQYF
TRBJ2-5 | once | TRBV9 | NA | TGTGCCAGCAGCCCCGGGAATCAAGAGACCCAGTACTTC | CASSPGNQETQYF
TRBJ2-5 | few | TRBV10-3 | TRBD1 | TGTGCCATCAGTGACCCGGGACAGGGTAAAGAGACCCAGTACTTC | CAISDPGQGKETQYF
TRBJ2-5 | NA | TRBV5-1 | NA | TGCGCCAGCAGCTTGAGCCAACTAGTCCAAGAGACCCAGTACTTC | CASSLSQLVQETQYF
TRBJ1-4 | NA | TRBV30 | NA | TGTGCCTGGTCGGGTGGATCCCTCCAAAGACTGTTTTTT | CAWSGGSLQRLFF
TRBJ1-2 | NA | TRBV27 | TRBD1 | TGTGCCAGCAGAACCGCCGGGACAGGGGTCGCTGGCTACACCTTC | CASRTAGTGVAGYTF
TRBJ1-1 | few | TRBV5-1 | TRBD1 | TGCGCCAGCAGCTCCCAAGGGACAGGGGTCACTGAAGCTTTCTTT | CASSSQGTGVTEAFF
TRBJ1-4 | NA | TRBV5-1 | TRBD1 | TGCGCCAGCAGCTTGGACGGGACAGGGTATGAAAAACTGTTTTTT | CASSLDGTGYEKLFF
TRBJ1-4 | NA | TRBV27 | TRBD1 | TGTGCCAGCAGTTCACTGCAGGGGGCTTGGGAAAAACTGTTTTTT | CASSSLQGAWEKLFF
TRBJ2-5 | NA | TRBV27 | TRBD2 | TGTGCCAGCAGTTTTCGACGGGGGACTAGCGGGGGGAGGGAGACCCAGTACTTC | CASSFRRGTSGGRETQYF
TRBJ2-5 | NA | TRBV6-1 | NA | TGTGCCAGCAGCCCCGGAGGCAGGTCGGAGACCCAGTACTTC | CASSPGGRSETQYF
TRBJ2-7 | NA | TRBV5-1 | NA | TGCGCCAGCAGCGTCCGACAGGAGTCCTACGAGCAGTACTTC | CASSVRQESYEQYF
TRBJ2-5 | NA | TRBV7-7 | TRBD2 | TGTGCCAGCAGCCTGGGACTAGCAGGGGAGACCCAGTACTTC | CASSLGLAGETQYF
TRBJ1-4 | NA | TRBV5-1 | NA | TGCGCCAGCAGCTTGGGTCGGGGTGATAACGAAAAACTGTTTTTT | CASSLGRGDNEKLFF
TRBJ1-2 | NA | TRBV9 | TRBD1 | TGTGCCAGCAGCGTAGGACAGGGGGGCTATGGCTACACCTTC | CASSVGQGGYGYTF
TRBJ2-3 | NA | TRBV7-9 | NA | TGTGCCAGCAGCTTTCTAGCTCAGGCAGATACGCAGTATTTT | CASSFLAQADTQYF
TRBJ1-1 | NA | TRBV29-1 | TRBD1 | TGCAGCGTTGAAACTGGACAGGGGGCGCGGTATGAAGCTTTCTTT | CSVETGQGARYEAFF
TRBJ1-1 | NA | TRBV7-2 | NA | TGTGCCAGCAGCTTAGGGTTTTGGAAGGGAGGAGCTTTCTTT | CASSLGFWKGGAFF
TRBJ1-2 | NA | TRBV30 | NA | TGTGCCTGGAAGGGACTTCCTGGAGGTGGCTACACCTTC | CAWKGLPGGGYTF
TRBJ1-5 | few | TRBV30 | NA | TGTGCCTGGAGGATGACAGGCGACTTCAATCAGCCCCAGCATTTT | CAWRMTGDFNQPQHF
TRBJ2-5 | NA | TRBV6-1 | TRBD1 | TGTGCCGTACGAAGAGGGACAGGCCCGATGGGGACCCAGTACTTC | CAVRRGTGPMGTQYF
TRBJ1-2 | NA | TRBV7-9 | NA | TGTGCCAGCAGCCCTGACTACTATGGCTACCCCTTC | CASSPDYYGYPF
TRBJ2-2 | few | TRBV9 | TRBD2 | TGTGCCAGCAGCGAACCGGGACTAGCGGGGGGAACAAAGAACACCGGGGAGCTGTTTTTT | CASSEPGLAGGTKNTGELFF
TRBJ2-3 | NA | TRBV6-1 | NA | TGTGCCAGCAGCGCTAGCACCATCAGCACAGATACGCAGTATTTT | CASSASTISTDTQYF
TRBJ2-5 | NA | TRBV4-2 | NA | TGTGCCAGCAGCCAAGGCCGGGAGACCCAGTACTTC | CASSQGRETQYF
TRBJ1-5 | NA | TRBV4-1 | NA | TGCGCCAGCAGCCAGGGCACGACGGACTTAGGGAGCAATCAGCCCCAGCATTTT | CASSQGTTDLGSNQPQHF
TRBJ2-1 | few | TRBV7-2 | NA | TGTGCCAGCAGCTTAAGTTTGGCTAGCGATGAGCAGTTCTTC | CASSLSLASDEQFF
TRBJ1-5 | NA | TRBV10-3 | NA | TGTGCCATCAGGCCCCAGGCTGATCAGCCCCAGCATTTT | CAIRPQADQPQHF
TRBJ2-1 | NA | TRBV7-3 | TRBD2 | TGTGCCAGCAGCCCGATGGGACTAGCCAATAATGAGCAGTTCTTC | CASSPMGLANNEQFF